This TCR beta chain originates from a study of T cell responses to AZD1222 COVID-19 vaccine (dated by TCRdb to about 2021). Some background on the complete study: AZD1222 recipients with second doses at about 4 weeks or about 12 weeks were pooled, because spike-specific TCR depth and breadth did not differ between schedules. TCR sequencing covered approximately 230 trial participants: some 210 given two doses of AZD1222 and approximately 26 given two doses of MenACWY control vaccine. Trial participants were enrolled by age into subgroups of 18-55, 56-69 and 70-plus years, and 148, 28 and 57 TCR-sequenced participants, respectively, were included in these subgroups.

The CDR3 regions of human TCRbeta chains were analyzed by immunosequencing. The published analysis was carried out like this. TCRs in the repertoires were matched against a reference library of SARS-CoV-2-specific TCRs that had been generated with the MIRA antigen-specificity platform. Breadth meant the fraction of unique TCRs that were SARS-CoV-2-associated, whereas depth meant the fraction of total T cells that were SARS-CoV-2-associated. Using the MIRA data, every spike-specific TCR was mapped to the spike region that the TCR reacted to and assigned to either a CD4 or a CD8 class. Log10-transformed breadth and depth values were compared by one-way ANOVA with Sidak's multiple comparisons tests. TCRdb holds this immuneACCESS table with in-frame rearrangements only. Some clones are missing; in checked studies, unresolved V genes explain under half, and the rest has no known cause. From that table come the V and J calls and clone size; the DNA was used to work out D and trimming. Present in this sample are about 97,000 clones, more than 85% of which were seen just once. Around 5.1% of the sample is held by the ten biggest clonotypes.

From its cysteine to its phenylalanine, the CDR3 spans 19 amino acids. Only CDR3 DNA remains: 57 bases, in frame from the first base. CDR1 and CDR2 are read off the germline V gene (reference sequence) as LNHDA and SQIVND. From V the trimming removes 2 bases and from J it removes 8 bases, while the gene matches leave 20 bases of the junction unaccounted for. The time point label on this specimen signifies: baseline before first vaccination. The vaccinee samples were drawn from two UK trials, COV001 and COV002, one of which was a single-blind randomized controlled phase 2/3 trial testing AZD1222 (ChAdOx1 nCoV-19) in healthy adults. For TCRbeta chain sequencing, PBMC samples were collected from trial participants at day 0 and at day 28 after the second dose. Regarding this clone: Its binding antigen is unknown. Base qualities are missing; no much larger clone stands one base away.

General conclusions and limits of the study: Reportedly, close to half of the unique spike-specific TCRs recognized epitopes lying outside the regions that are mutated in the B.1.351 and B.1.1.7 variants. CD4 TCRs associated with the vaccine covered the entire spike protein, and the dominant responses were in regions 160-218 and 743-854. Participants were mostly white British and included more females than males, and it was suggested by the authors that clonal diversity may have been underestimated. The 56-69-year group was small, and its depth increase did not reach significance, likely because of low power. Conclusions about previously exposed vaccinees were limited because only a handful of AZD1222 recipients were SARS-CoV-2 seropositive at baseline. After two AZD1222 doses, spike-specific TCR breadth and depth were significantly higher than at day 0 and than in MenACWY recipients. Because no day 14 peak-response samples were available, repertoires were characterized only after the peak T cell response.

This sequence uses TRBV19 and TRBJ2-1, with 8 central nucleotides matching TRBD1. This sequence was found in an adult in good health. Sequencing was performed on peripheral blood, taken on day 0 of AZD1222 vaccination. The CDR3 reads CASSIRPTGGNSGPDEQFF. The nucleotide sequence reads TGTGCCAGTAGTATAAGGCCCACAGGGGGGAATTCGGGCCCGGATGAGCAGTTCTTC.